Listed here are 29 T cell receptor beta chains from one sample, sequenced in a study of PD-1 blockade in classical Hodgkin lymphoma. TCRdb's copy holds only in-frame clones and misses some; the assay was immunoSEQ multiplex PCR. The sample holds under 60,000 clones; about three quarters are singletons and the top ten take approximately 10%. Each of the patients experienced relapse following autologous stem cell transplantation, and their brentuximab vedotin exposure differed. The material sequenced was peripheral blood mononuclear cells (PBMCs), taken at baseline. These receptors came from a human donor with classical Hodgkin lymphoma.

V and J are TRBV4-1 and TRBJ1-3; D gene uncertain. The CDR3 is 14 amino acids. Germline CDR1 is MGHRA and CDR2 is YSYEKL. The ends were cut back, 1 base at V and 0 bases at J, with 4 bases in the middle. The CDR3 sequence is CASSQGVSGNTIYF. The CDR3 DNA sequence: TGCGCCAGCAGCCAAGGCGTCTCTGGAAACACCATATATTTT.

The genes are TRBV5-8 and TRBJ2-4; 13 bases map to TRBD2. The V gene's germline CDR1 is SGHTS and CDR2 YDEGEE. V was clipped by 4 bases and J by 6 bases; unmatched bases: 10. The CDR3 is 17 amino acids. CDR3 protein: CASSARLAGGRGNIQYF. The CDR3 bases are TGTGCCAGCAGCGCCAGACTAGCGGGGGGACGGGGAAACATTCAGTACTTC.

CDR3 sequence reads: CATGKGGTDTQYF. CDR3 nucleotide sequence: TGTGCCACGGGGAAGGGGGGAACAGATACGCAGTATTTT. The chain links TRBV15 to TRBJ2-3; D could derive from TRBD1 or TRBD2 (6 bases each). The CDR3 has 13 amino acids. Trimming left V 9 bases short and J 3 bases short, with 13 bases between. Germline V CDR1 and CDR2: LNHNV, YYDKDF (reference sequence).

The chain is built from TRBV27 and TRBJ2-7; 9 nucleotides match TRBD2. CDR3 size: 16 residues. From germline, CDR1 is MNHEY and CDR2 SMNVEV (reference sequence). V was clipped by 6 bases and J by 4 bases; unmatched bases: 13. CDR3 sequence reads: CASRTYPGTSQYEQYF. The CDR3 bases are TGTGCCAGCAGGACCTACCCCGGGACTAGCCAGTACGAGCAGTACTTC.

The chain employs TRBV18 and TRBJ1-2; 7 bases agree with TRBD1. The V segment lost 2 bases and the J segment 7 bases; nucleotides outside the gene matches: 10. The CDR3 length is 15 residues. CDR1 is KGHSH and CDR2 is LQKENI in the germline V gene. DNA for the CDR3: TGTGCCAGCTCACCAGAGGGGAAGGGGGCCACTGGCTACACCTTC. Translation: CASSPEGKGATGYTF.

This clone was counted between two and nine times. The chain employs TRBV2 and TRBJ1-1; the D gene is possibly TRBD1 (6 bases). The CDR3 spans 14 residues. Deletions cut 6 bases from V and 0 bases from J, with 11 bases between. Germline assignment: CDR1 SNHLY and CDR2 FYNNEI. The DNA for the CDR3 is TGTGCCAGCAGAAGACAGGATATGAACACTGAAGCTTTCTTT. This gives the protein CASRRQDMNTEAFF.

CDR3 coding DNA: TGCAGCGTTGACATGGGTATTAAAGGTTATGGCTACACCTTC. Amino acid sequence: CSVDMGIKGYGYTF. J is TRBJ1-2 and V is TRBV29-1, with unresolved D. CDR3 length: 14 residues. The V gene lost 3 bases and the J gene lost 5 bases, with 16 bases spanning the gap. The germline CDR1 and CDR2 sequences are SQVTM and ANQGSEA.

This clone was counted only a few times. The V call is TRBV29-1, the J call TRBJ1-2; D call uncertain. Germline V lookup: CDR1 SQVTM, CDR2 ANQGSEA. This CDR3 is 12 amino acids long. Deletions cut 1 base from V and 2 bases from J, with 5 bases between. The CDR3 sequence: CSVEALNYGYTF. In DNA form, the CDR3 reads TGCAGCGTTGAAGCCCTCAACTATGGCTACACCTTC.

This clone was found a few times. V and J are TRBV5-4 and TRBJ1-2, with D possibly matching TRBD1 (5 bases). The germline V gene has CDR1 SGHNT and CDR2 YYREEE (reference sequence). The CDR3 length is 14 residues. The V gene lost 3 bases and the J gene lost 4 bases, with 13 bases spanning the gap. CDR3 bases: TGTGCCAGCAGCTCGGCCGGGACGAGCTATGGCTACACCTTC. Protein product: CASSSAGTSYGYTF.

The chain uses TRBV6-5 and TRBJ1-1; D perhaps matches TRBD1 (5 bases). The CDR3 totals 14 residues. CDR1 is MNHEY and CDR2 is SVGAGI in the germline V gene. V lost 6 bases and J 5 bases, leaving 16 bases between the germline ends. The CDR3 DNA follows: TGTGCCAGCAGCGTAGCTGGGAGGGGAACTGAAGCTTTCTTT. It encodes CASSVAGRGTEAFF.

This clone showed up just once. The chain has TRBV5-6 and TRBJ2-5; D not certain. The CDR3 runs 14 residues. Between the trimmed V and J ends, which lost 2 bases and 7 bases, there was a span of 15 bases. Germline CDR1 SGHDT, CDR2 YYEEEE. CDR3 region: CASSFPPGSATQYF. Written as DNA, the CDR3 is TGTGCCAGCAGCTTCCCCCCCGGGTCGGCGACCCAGTACTTC.

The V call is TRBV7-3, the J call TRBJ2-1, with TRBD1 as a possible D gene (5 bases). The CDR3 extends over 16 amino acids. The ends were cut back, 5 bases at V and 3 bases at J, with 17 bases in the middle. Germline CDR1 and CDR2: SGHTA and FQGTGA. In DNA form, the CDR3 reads TGTGCCAGCAGCCGCTCAAATGGGGCCCTCTACAATGAGCAGTTCTTC. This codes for CASSRSNGALYNEQFF.

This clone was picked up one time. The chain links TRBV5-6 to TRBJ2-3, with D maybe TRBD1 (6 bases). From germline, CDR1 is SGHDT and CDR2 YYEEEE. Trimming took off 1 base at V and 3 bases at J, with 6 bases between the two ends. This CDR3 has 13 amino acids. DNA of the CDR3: TGTGCCAGCAGCTTGAGGGGGACAGATACGCAGTATTTT. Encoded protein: CASSLRGTDTQYF.

The DNA of the CDR3 is TGTGCCAGCAAAATTCCTCCGGGACAGGGAATCACCGGGGAGCTGTTTTTT. Its protein is CASKIPPGQGITGELFF. The chain employs TRBV28 and TRBJ2-2; the match to TRBD1 covers 9 bases. The ends lost 7 bases at V and 4 bases at J; junction bases unmatched: 13. This CDR3 region has 17 residues. The germline gives CDR1 MDHEN, CDR2 SYDVKM.

CDR3 loop: CASSSLGLAGRNEQYF. The CDR3 bases are TGTGCCAGCAGTTCCCTTGGATTGGCGGGAAGGAACGAGCAGTACTTC. The chain has TRBV7-9 and TRBJ2-7, with a tentative D call TRBD2 (6 bases). Germline-derived CDR1 and CDR2 are SEHNR and FQNEAQ (reference sequence). The CDR3 is 16 amino acids. V was shortened by 6 bases and J by 5 bases, with 23 bases between the two germline ends. The variable domain in full, with the rest retrieved from reference TRBV7-9 and TRBJ2-7, is DTGVSQNPRHKITKRGQNVTFRCDPISEHNRLYWYRQTLGQGPEFLTYFQNEAQLEKSRLLSDRFSAERPKGSFSTLEIQRTEQGDSAMYLCASSSLGLAGRNEQYFGPGTRLTVT.

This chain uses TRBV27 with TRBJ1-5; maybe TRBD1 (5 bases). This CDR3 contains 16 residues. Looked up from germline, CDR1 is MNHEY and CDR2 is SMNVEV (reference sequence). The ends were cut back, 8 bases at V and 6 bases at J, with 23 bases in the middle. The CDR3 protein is CASAPMGGAWGQPQHF. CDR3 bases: TGTGCCAGCGCCCCGATGGGGGGAGCTTGGGGTCAGCCCCAGCATTTT.

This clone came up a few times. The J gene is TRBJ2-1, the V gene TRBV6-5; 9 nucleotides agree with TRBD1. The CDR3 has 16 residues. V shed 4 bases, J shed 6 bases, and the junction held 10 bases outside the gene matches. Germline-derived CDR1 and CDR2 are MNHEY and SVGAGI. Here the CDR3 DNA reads TGTGCCAGCAGTTTCGGGGACAGGGTATACGGCAATGAGCAGTTCTTC. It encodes CASSFGDRVYGNEQFF.

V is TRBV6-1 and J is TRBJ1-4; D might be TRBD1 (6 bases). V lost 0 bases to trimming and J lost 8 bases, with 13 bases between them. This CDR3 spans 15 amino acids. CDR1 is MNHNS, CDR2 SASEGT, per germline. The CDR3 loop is CASSEAGGDWEKLFF. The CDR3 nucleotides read TGTGCCAGCAGTGAAGCAGGGGGGGATTGGGAAAAACTGTTTTTT.

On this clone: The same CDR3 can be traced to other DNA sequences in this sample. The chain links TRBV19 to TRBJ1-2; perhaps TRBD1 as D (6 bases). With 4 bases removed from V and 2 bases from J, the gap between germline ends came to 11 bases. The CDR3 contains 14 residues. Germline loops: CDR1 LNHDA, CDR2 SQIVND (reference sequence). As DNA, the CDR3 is TGTGCCAGTAGTAGGGGACAATTCAACTATGGCTACACCTTC. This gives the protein CASSRGQFNYGYTF.

CDR3 sequence reads: CASSPTVTGLAGAVQFF. For the CDR3, the DNA is TGTGCCAGCAGCCCTACGGTGACGGGACTAGCGGGAGCGGTGCAGTTCTTC. The genes are TRBV7-9 and TRBJ2-1; TRBD2 aligns across 14 bases. The CDR3 loop spans 17 amino acids. Germline V CDR1 and CDR2: SEHNR, FQNEAQ (reference sequence). V dropped 5 bases and J dropped 12; count of bases not matched to a gene: 15.

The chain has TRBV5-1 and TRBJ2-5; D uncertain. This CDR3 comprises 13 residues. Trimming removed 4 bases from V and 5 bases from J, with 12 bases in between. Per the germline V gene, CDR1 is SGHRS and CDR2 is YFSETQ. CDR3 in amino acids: CASSMTLTETQYF. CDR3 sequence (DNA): TGCGCCAGCAGCATGACCTTGACGGAGACCCAGTACTTC.

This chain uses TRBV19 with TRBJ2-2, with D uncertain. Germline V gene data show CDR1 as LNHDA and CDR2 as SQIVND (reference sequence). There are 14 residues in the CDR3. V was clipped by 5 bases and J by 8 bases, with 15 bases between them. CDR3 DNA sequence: TGTGCCAGTAGTCCTTGGGCCCAGATGGGGGAGCTGTTTTTT. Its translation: CASSPWAQMGELFF.

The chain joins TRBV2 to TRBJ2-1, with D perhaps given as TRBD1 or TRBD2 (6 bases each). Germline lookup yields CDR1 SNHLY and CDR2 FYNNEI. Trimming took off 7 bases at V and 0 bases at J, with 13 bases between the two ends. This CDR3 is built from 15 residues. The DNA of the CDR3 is TGTGCCAGCAACTCGGAGGGGGGCTCCTACAATGAGCAGTTCTTC. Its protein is CASNSEGGSYNEQFF. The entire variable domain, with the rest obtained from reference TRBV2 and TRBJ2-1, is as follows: EPEVTQTPSHQVTQMGQEVILRCVPISNHLYFYWYRQILGQKVEFLVSFYNNEISEKSEIFDDQFSVERPDGSNFTLKIRSTKLEDSAMYFCASNSEGGSYNEQFFGPGTRLTVL.

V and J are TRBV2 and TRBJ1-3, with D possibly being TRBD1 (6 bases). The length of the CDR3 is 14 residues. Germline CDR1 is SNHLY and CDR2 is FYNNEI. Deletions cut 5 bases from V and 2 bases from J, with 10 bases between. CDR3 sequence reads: CASSTGSTGNTIYF. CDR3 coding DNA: TGTGCCAGCAGTACAGGGAGCACTGGAAACACCATATATTTT.

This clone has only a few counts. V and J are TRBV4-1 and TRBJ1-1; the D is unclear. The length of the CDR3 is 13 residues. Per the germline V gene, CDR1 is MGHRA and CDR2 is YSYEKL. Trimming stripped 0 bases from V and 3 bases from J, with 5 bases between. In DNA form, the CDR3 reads TGCGCCAGCAGCCAAGATGTAGACACTGAAGCTTTCTTT. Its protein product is CASSQDVDTEAFF.

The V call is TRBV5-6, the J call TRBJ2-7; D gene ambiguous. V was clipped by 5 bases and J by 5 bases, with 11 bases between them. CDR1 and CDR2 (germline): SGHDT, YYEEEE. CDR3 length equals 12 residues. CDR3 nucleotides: TGTGCCAGCAGGTCGTTCAGAAACGAGCAGTACTTC. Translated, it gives CASRSFRNEQYF.

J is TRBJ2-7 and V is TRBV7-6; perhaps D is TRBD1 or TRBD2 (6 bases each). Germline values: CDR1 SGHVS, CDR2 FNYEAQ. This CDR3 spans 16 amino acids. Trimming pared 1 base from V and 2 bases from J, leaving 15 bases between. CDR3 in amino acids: CASSLGVGGFTYEQYF. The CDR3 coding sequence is TGTGCCAGCAGCTTAGGGGTCGGGGGCTTTACCTACGAGCAGTACTTC.

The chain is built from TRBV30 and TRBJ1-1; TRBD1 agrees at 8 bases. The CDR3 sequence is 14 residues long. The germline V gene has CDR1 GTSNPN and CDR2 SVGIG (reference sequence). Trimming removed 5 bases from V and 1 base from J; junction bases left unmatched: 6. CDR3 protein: CAWDSTGGNTEAFF. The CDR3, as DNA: TGTGCCTGGGACTCCACAGGGGGGAACACTGAAGCTTTCTTT.

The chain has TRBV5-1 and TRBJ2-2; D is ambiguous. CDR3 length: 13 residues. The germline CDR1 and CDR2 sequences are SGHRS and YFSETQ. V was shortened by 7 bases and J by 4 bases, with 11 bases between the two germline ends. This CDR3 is CASAVLGTGELFF. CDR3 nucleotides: TGCGCCAGCGCCGTCTTGGGCACCGGGGAGCTGTTTTTT.